This paragraph covers one TCR beta chain sequence. This record belongs to a study of technical replicates of blood from several donors. This table comes from immunoSEQ multiplex PCR, and its TCRdb copy is limited to in-frame clones, with some not included. The table records 50,000 to 70,000 clones, just over 90% of them present only once. Losses at the gene ends were 3 bases for V and 3 bases for J; bases not matched to a gene: 1. The germline CDR1 and CDR2 sequences are LGHNA and YNFKEQ. The CDR3 is 16 amino acids. The receptor was derived from a human donor in good health. Some clones in this sample may be carry-over from other donors' samples. Input material: PBMCs. This chain links TRBV4-2 with TRBJ2-3; the match to TRBD2 covers 15 bases. The CDR3: CASSQGTSGRTDTQYF. In DNA form, the CDR3 reads TGTGCCAGCAGCCAGGGGACTAGCGGGAGGACAGATACGCAGTATTTT.